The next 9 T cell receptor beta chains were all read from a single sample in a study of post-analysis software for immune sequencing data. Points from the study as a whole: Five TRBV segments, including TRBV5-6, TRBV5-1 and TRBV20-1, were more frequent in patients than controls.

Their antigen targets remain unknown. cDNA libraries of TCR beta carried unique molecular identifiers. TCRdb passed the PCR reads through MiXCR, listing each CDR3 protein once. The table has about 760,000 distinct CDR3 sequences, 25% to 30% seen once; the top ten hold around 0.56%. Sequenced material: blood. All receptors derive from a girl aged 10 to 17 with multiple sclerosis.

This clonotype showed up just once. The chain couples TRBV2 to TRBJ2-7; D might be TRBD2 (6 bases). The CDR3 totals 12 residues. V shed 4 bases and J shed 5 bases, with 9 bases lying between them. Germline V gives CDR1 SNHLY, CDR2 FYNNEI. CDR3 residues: CASSGRTNEQYF. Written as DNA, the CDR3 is TGTGCCAGCAGTGGACGGACTAACGAGCAGTACTTC.

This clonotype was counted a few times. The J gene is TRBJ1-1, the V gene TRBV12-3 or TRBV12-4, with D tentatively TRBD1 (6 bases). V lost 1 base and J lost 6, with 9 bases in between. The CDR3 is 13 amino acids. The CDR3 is CASSLGGTSEAFF. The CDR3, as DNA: TGTGCCAGCAGTTTAGGCGGGACATCTGAAGCTTTCTTT.

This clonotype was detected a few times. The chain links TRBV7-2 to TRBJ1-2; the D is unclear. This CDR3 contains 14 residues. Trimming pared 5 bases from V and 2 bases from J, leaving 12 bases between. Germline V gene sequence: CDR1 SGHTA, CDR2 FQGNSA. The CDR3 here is CASSPRGVNYGYTF. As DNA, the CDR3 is TGTGCCAGCAGCCCGAGAGGAGTGAACTATGGCTACACCTTC.

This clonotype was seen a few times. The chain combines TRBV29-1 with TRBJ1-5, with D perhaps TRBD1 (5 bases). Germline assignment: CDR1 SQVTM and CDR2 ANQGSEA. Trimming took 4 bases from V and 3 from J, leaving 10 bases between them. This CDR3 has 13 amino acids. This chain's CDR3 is CSVGAGINQPQHF. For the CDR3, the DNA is TGCAGCGTTGGAGCAGGGATCAATCAGCCCCAGCATTTT.

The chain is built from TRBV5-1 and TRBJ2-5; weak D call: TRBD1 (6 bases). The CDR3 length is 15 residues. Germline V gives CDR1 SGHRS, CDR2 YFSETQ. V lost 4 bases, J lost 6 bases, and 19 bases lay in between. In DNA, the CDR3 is TGCGCCAGCAGCCTCACCCCGACAGGACGGCAGACCCAGTACTTC. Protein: CASSLTPTGRQTQYF.

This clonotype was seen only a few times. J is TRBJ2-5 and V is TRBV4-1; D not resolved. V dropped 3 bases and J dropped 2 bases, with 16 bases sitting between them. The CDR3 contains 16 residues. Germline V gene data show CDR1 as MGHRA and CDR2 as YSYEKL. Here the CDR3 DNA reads TGCGCCAGCAGCCATGTGGGGTCTGGGTCACAAGAGACCCAGTACTTC. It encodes CASSHVGSGSQETQYF.

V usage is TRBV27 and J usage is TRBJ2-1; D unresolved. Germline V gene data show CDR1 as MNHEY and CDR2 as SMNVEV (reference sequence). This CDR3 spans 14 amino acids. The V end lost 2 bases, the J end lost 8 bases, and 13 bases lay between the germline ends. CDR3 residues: CASSLAWTNDEQFF. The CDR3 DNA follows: TGTGCCAGCAGTTTAGCATGGACGAACGATGAGCAGTTCTTC.

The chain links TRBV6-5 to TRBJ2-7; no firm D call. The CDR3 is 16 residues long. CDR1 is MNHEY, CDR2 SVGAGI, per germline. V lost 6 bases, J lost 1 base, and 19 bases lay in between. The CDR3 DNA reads TGTGCCAGCAGCCTCACCGTGTGGGGATCTTCCTACGAGCAGTACTTC. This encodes CASSLTVWGSSYEQYF.

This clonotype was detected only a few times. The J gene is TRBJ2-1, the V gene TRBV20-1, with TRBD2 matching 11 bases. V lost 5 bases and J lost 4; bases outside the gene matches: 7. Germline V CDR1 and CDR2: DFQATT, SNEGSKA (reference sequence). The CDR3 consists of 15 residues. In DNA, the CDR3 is TGCAGTGCTCTAGATGGGACTAGCGGATACAATGAGCAGTTCTTC. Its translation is CSALDGTSGYNEQFF.